The 8 T cell receptor beta chains below were found in one sample sequenced in a study of blood T cell repertoires in COVID-19. Assay: immunoSEQ multiplex PCR; the TCRdb copy retains only in-frame clones and omits some. The sample has about 220,000 clones, 65% to 85% seen once. The sequencing sample was made of PBMCs or T cells enriched from blood (not recorded which). These receptor sequences come from a woman in her sixties or seventies who had recovered from COVID-19.

The V and J genes are TRBV6-5 and TRBJ2-7, with 8 bases matching TRBD1. The V segment lost 7 bases and the J segment 1 base; nucleotides outside the gene matches: 3. The CDR3 has 13 amino acids. Germline V lookup: CDR1 MNHEY, CDR2 SVGAGI. CDR3 amino acids: CASNRGESYEQYF. The CDR3 DNA reads TGTGCCAGCAACAGGGGGGAATCCTACGAGCAGTACTTC.

The chain couples TRBV7-9 to TRBJ2-7; D remains unclear. The CDR3 runs to 13 residues. Trimming removed 1 base from V and 0 bases from J, with 4 bases in between. Germline V gives CDR1 SEHNR, CDR2 FQNEAQ (reference sequence). The CDR3 DNA reads as TGTGCCAGCAGCTTAGACGGCTCCTACGAGCAGTACTTC. Its translation: CASSLDGSYEQYF. The whole variable domain, remainder taken from reference TRBV7-9 and TRBJ2-7, is DTGVSQNPRHKITKRGQNVTFRCDPISEHNRLYWYRQTLGQGPEFLTYFQNEAQLEKSRLLSDRFSAERPKGSFSTLEIQRTEQGDSAMYLCASSLDGSYEQYFGPGTRLTVT.

V gene TRBV5-1 combines with J gene TRBJ1-1; no definite D call. Deletions cut 1 base from V and 1 base from J, with 8 bases between. The germline V gene encodes CDR1 SGHRS and CDR2 YFSETQ. The CDR3 contains 14 residues. In DNA form, the CDR3 reads TGCGCCAGCAGCTTGAATTCAGGGAACACTGAAGCTTTCTTT. Protein sequence: CASSLNSGNTEAFF.

The rearrangement joins TRBV11-2 to TRBJ1-2, with 8 bases lining up with TRBD1. V lost 1 base and J lost 2; bases outside the gene matches: 3. CDR1 and CDR2 from the germline V gene are SGHAT and FQNNGV. This CDR3 region has 15 residues. The CDR3 region has the DNA TGTGCCAGCAGCTTAGGACAGGGGAAAAACTATGGCTACACCTTC. Translating it yields CASSLGQGKNYGYTF.

The J gene is TRBJ2-1, the V gene TRBV2, with 7 positions matching TRBD1. Germline-derived CDR1 and CDR2 are SNHLY and FYNNEI. This CDR3 comprises 12 residues. Unmatched junction bases numbered 7, after V lost 7 bases and J lost 10 bases. CDR3 nucleotide sequence: TGTGCCAGCAACCAGAGACAGGGCGAGCAGTTCTTC. This gives the protein CASNQRQGEQFF.

This clone has ten or more counts. The chain recombines TRBV3-1 (or the pseudogene TRBV3-2) with TRBJ1-1; no firm D call. Trimming left V 4 bases short and J 3 bases short, with 9 bases between. CDR1 and CDR2 from the germline V gene are LGHDT and YNNKEL (reference sequence). CDR3 length: 13 residues. The CDR3 reads CASSPLRDTEAFF. In DNA form, the CDR3 reads TGTGCCAGCAGCCCATTACGGGACACTGAAGCTTTCTTT.

This clone was seen a single time. The rearrangement joins TRBV11-2 to TRBJ1-1, with TRBD1 identical over 7 bases. The CDR3 runs 16 residues. Germline CDR1 SGHAT, CDR2 FQNNGV. With V trimmed by 5 bases and J by 5 bases, 14 bases remained unmatched. In DNA, the CDR3 is TGTGCCAGCAGCAACGACAGGGTCAGGGTAGGAACTGAAGCTTTCTTT. This encodes CASSNDRVRVGTEAFF.

This chain links TRBV5-1 with TRBJ2-1, with D tentatively TRBD1 (5 bases). Germline CDR1 reads SGHRS; CDR2 reads YFSETQ. V was pared by 0 bases and J by 6 bases, with 13 bases between. CDR3 length: 15 residues. The CDR3 bases are TGCGCCAGCAGCTTGGTTAGGGGATCCGGCAATGAGCAGTTCTTC. This gives the protein CASSLVRGSGNEQFF.